The 16 T cell receptor beta chains listed next were all sequenced from one sample in a study of blood T cell repertoires in COVID-19. Produced via immunoSEQ multiplex PCR; TCRdb's table is partial and in-frame only. The sample holds over 50,000 clones, roughly 72% seen once. The sequencing sample was made of peripheral blood. These receptors were taken from a woman aged 70-85 years with COVID-19, enrolled during active disease.

The gene calls are TRBV7-9 and TRBJ2-1; D may be TRBD2 (6 bases). This CDR3 is built from 16 residues. Germline assignment: CDR1 SEHNR and CDR2 FQNEAQ (reference sequence). The V end was cut by 5 bases, the J end by 9 bases, with 23 bases between. The CDR3 DNA sequence: TGTGCCAGCAGCCAAACTGGGCTAGCGATGGGTTCTGAGCAGTTCTTC. As protein: CASSQTGLAMGSEQFF.

The chain employs TRBV6-2 or TRBV6-3 and TRBJ2-1; TRBD2 might be the D (6 bases). V was shortened by 5 bases and J by 10 bases, with 12 bases between the two germline ends. In germline, CDR1 is MNHEY, CDR2 SVGEGT. The CDR3 totals 12 residues. CDR3 sequence reads: CASSTDREEQFF. The CDR3 nucleotides are TGTGCCAGCAGTACAGATCGGGAGGAGCAGTTCTTC.

The chain couples TRBV7-8 to TRBJ1-5; no definite D call. Trimming took 5 bases from V and 9 from J, leaving 11 bases between them. Germline V CDR1 and CDR2: SGHVS, FQNEAQ. This CDR3 has 12 residues. CDR3 residues: CASSPYSGPQHF. CDR3 nucleotide sequence: TGTGCCAGCAGCCCCTACTCTGGGCCCCAGCATTTT.

The chain combines TRBV12-5 with TRBJ1-2; D is uncertain. This CDR3 comprises 17 residues. Germline V lookup: CDR1 LGHNT, CDR2 FRNRAP. V was pared by 2 bases and J by 8 bases, with 24 bases between. Written as DNA, the CDR3 is TGTGCTAGTGGTTTGCCCTCGCCGAGGGTAGGCACGGGCGGCTACACCTTC. Translation: CASGLPSPRVGTGGYTF.

This clone was detected only a few times. This chain uses TRBV4-1 with TRBJ2-7, with TRBD2 as a possible D gene (6 bases). In germline, CDR1 is MGHRA, CDR2 YSYEKL. The CDR3 runs 18 residues. V lost 0 bases, J lost 3 bases, and 21 bases lay in between. The CDR3 DNA follows: TGCGCCAGCAGCCAAGATGTGGAGGGAGGAGGCCTCTTCTACGAGCAGTACTTC. This gives the protein CASSQDVEGGGLFYEQYF.

In its sample, this clone was seen a few times. The chain has TRBV18 and TRBJ2-1; 7 bases match TRBD2. Trimming took 0 bases from V and 5 from J; bases not matched to a gene: 1. This CDR3 comprises 14 residues. Germline-derived CDR1 and CDR2 are KGHSH and LQKENI. The CDR3 sequence is CASSPPTSDNEQFF. The CDR3 DNA reads TGTGCCAGCTCACCACCAACTAGCGACAATGAGCAGTTCTTC.

In this sample, this clone is medium-sized. The V gene is TRBV27, the J gene TRBJ2-1; TRBD2 matches at 10 bases. The CDR3 spans 15 residues. Germline assignment: CDR1 MNHEY and CDR2 SMNVEV (reference sequence). The junction had 7 bases not matched to a gene; V was cut back by 5 bases and J by 6 bases. DNA for the CDR3: TGTGCCAGCAGTACTTTAGCGGGAGGAGGCAATGAGCAGTTCTTC. Translated: CASSTLAGGGNEQFF.

This rearrangement joins TRBV15 to TRBJ2-7; no firm D call. The germline V gene has CDR1 LNHNV and CDR2 YYDKDF (reference sequence). With 0 bases removed from V and 7 bases from J, the gap between germline ends came to 19 bases. This CDR3 region has 16 residues. The CDR3 DNA reads as TGTGCCACCAGCAGAGATTTGGCAGCCCAATCGAGGGAGCAGTACTTC. It specifies CATSRDLAAQSREQYF.

The chain uses TRBV20-1 and TRBJ2-1; D possibly corresponds to TRBD2 (6 bases). The germline V gene encodes CDR1 DFQATT and CDR2 SNEGSKA (reference sequence). The CDR3 totals 15 residues. The V end was cut by 3 bases, the J end by 3 bases, with 15 bases between. The CDR3 bases are TGCAGTGCTAGTGACTTCGGGGGAAGCTACAATGAGCAGTTCTTC. Protein sequence: CSASDFGGSYNEQFF.

J is TRBJ1-2 and V is TRBV4-3; D not resolved. Germline V gives CDR1 LGHNA, CDR2 YSLEER. V was cut by 0 bases and J by 0 bases, with 11 bases left in between. This CDR3 region has 16 residues. The CDR3 DNA follows: TGCGCCAGCAGCCAAGATCTAGGCAGTTCTAACTATGGCTACACCTTC. As protein: CASSQDLGSSNYGYTF.

V is TRBV11-3 and J is TRBJ2-1; TRBD2 matches 7 bases. V lost 8 bases, J lost 8 bases, and 27 bases stayed unmatched. Germline V gene data show CDR1 as SGHNT and CDR2 as YENEEA. The length of the CDR3 is 19 residues. CDR3: CASHSAASGYLNRGDEQFF. The CDR3 region has the DNA TGTGCCAGCCACTCGGCGGCTAGCGGATACCTAAACCGCGGCGATGAGCAGTTCTTC.

This clone has ten or more counts. The V gene is TRBV4-1, the J gene TRBJ2-1; 7 bases agree with TRBD2. The V segment lost 2 bases and the J segment 9 bases; nucleotides outside the gene matches: 10. The CDR3 spans 15 residues. Germline CDR1 and CDR2: MGHRA and YSYEKL. The chain's CDR3 is CASSQFAGVKPEQFF. CDR3 nucleotide sequence: TGCGCCAGCAGCCAATTTGCGGGGGTAAAACCTGAGCAGTTCTTC.

This chain joins TRBV27 and TRBJ1-5, with 7 bases matching TRBD1. The V and J ends lost 5 bases and 9 bases, in that order; junction bases with no gene match: 7. The germline gives CDR1 MNHEY, CDR2 SMNVEV (reference sequence). This CDR3 has 13 amino acids. The CDR3 here is CASSPSHRGPQHF. The CDR3 DNA follows: TGTGCCAGCAGTCCCTCCCACAGGGGGCCCCAGCATTTT.

The J gene is TRBJ2-2, the V gene TRBV11-2; 7 nucleotides align to TRBD1. V lost 5 bases and J lost 0; bases outside the gene matches: 6. In germline, CDR1 is SGHAT, CDR2 FQNNGV. This CDR3 is built from 16 residues. The CDR3 bases are TGTGCCAGCAGCACCGGACAGGCTACGAACACCGGGGAGCTGTTTTTT. This translates into CASSTGQATNTGELFF.

The chain has TRBV3-1 (or the pseudogene TRBV3-2) and TRBJ1-6; D is unclear. CDR3 length equals 14 residues. The germline CDR1 and CDR2 sequences are LGHDT and YNNKEL (reference sequence). Trimming removed 1 base from V and 7 bases from J, with 8 bases in between. As DNA, the CDR3 is TGTGCCAGCAGCCAAGCCGTACAGAATTCACCCCTCCACTTT. This gives the protein CASSQAVQNSPLHF.

J is TRBJ1-3 and V is TRBV5-5; no clear D. The CDR3 totals 19 residues. Germline loops: CDR1 SGHKS, CDR2 YYEKEE (reference sequence). The germline V and J ends were trimmed by 0 bases and 2 bases, with 21 bases remaining between them. The DNA for the CDR3 is TGTGCCAGCAGCTTGGGGGGAGTGGGGTTTCGGGTCACTGGAAACACCATATATTTT. Residues: CASSLGGVGFRVTGNTIYF. The full variable domain, completed using reference TRBV5-5 and TRBJ1-3, is DAGVTQSPTHLIKTRGQQVTLRCSPISGHKSVSWYQQVLGQGPQFIFQYYEKEERGRGNFPDRFSARQFPNYSSELNVNALLLGDSALYLCASSLGGVGFRVTGNTIYFGEGSWLTVV.